These 15 T cell receptor beta chains were all obtained from the same sample, sequenced in a study of human T cells and chemical hapten exposure. In TCRdb, the RACE reads were re-called with MiXCR into one record per CDR3 protein. Of approximately 73,000 distinct CDR3 sequences in the sample, 10% were seen once. The time point: patch test 1, 2 weeks after DPC sensitization. The treatment is: therapeutic diphenylcyclopropenone sensitization with weekly scalp DPC. Sequenced material: whole blood, taken in connection with sensitization to the hapten diphenylcyclopropenone (DPC). These receptors all come from a woman aged 50 to 60 with alopecia areata. Some clones in this sample may be carry-over from other donors' samples.

This clonotype was counted many times. This sequence joins TRBV10-2 and TRBJ2-2, with a possible D match to TRBD2 (6 bases). V was shortened by 0 bases and J by 6 bases, with 8 bases between the two germline ends. This CDR3 is 14 amino acids long. Germline V gene sequence: CDR1 WSHSY, CDR2 SAAADI. In nucleotides, the CDR3 is TGCGCCAGCAGTGAGTCAGGCGGGGCCGGGGAGCTGTTTTTT. Translating gives CASSESGGAGELFF.

This clonotype has at least ten counts. CDR3 loop: CASSFDSTPNVLTF. The CDR3 DNA is TGTGCCAGCAGCTTTGACTCTACCCCGAACGTCCTGACTTTC. The V gene is TRBV5-5, the J gene TRBJ2-6; D is ambiguous. V lost 2 bases and J 10 bases, leaving 13 bases between the germline ends. Germline CDR1 is SGHKS and CDR2 is YYEKEE (reference sequence). The CDR3 runs 14 residues. Full variable domain (remainder filled in from reference TRBV5-5 and TRBJ2-6): DAGVTQSPTHLIKTRGQQVTLRCSPISGHKSVSWYQQVLGQGPQFIFQYYEKEERGRGNFPDRFSARQFPNYSSELNVNALLLGDSALYLCASSFDSTPNVLTFGAGSRLTVL.

This clonotype was detected only a few times. This chain links TRBV3-1 with TRBJ2-2; perhaps TRBD1 as D (6 bases). The V gene's germline CDR1 is LGHDT and CDR2 YNNKEL (reference sequence). CDR3 size: 13 residues. The V end was cut by 6 bases, the J end by 6 bases, with 11 bases between. CDR3 DNA sequence: TGTGCCAGCAGGGGGGCGGGTCCCGGGGAGCTGTTTTTT. Its translation: CASRGAGPGELFF.

This clonotype was picked up many times. This CDR3 is CASSRRLAGSTDTQYF. The CDR3 coding sequence is TGTGCCAGTAGTAGGCGACTAGCGGGAAGCACAGATACGCAGTATTTT. The gene calls are TRBV19 and TRBJ2-3; 11 nucleotides line up with TRBD2. After removal of 4 bases from V and 0 bases from J, the junction contained 3 bases not matched to a gene. Germline-derived CDR1 and CDR2 are LNHDA and SQIVND (reference sequence). The CDR3 sequence is 16 residues long.

This clonotype came up a few times. V and J are TRBV20-1 and TRBJ2-1; weak D call: TRBD2 (5 bases). The CDR3 covers 14 residues. V lost 3 bases to trimming and J lost 9 bases, with 18 bases between them. In germline, CDR1 is DFQATT, CDR2 SNEGSKA (reference sequence). DNA for the CDR3: TGCAGTGCTAGTATCCTAGCCGTGACCCTTGAGCAGTTCTTC. It is translated as CSASILAVTLEQFF.

The chain carries TRBV2 and TRBJ2-5; D is uncertain. Germline-derived CDR1 and CDR2 are SNHLY and FYNNEI. The CDR3 sequence is 12 residues long. Trimming took 2 bases from V and 7 from J, leaving 8 bases between them. CDR3: CASSEQPGTQYF. Written as DNA, the CDR3 is TGTGCCAGCAGTGAACAACCGGGGACCCAGTACTTC.

This clonotype has just a few counts. V and J are TRBV10-3 and TRBJ2-7; D ambiguous. V was clipped by 2 bases and J by 8 bases, with 7 bases between them. The CDR3 is 11 residues long. Per the germline V gene, CDR1 is ENHRY and CDR2 is SYGVKD. CDR3 nucleotides: TGTGCCATCAGTGAGGGGGTCCAGCAGTACTTC. It specifies CAISEGVQQYF.

This clonotype has a handful of counts. The CDR3 coding sequence is TGTGCCAGCACCAGACGGGGGACGAACACTGAAGCTTTCTTT. This codes for CASTRRGTNTEAFF. The V call is TRBV2, the J call TRBJ1-1, with D perhaps TRBD1 (5 bases). The V gene's germline CDR1 is SNHLY and CDR2 FYNNEI. The CDR3 has 14 amino acids. The V and J ends lost 7 bases and 1 base respectively, with 13 bases between them.

V is TRBV6-5 and J is TRBJ2-1; D possibly corresponds to TRBD2 (6 bases). The germline V and J ends were trimmed by 7 bases and 4 bases, with 14 bases remaining between them. CDR1 is MNHEY, CDR2 SVGAGI, per germline. The CDR3 is 14 amino acids. The CDR3 loop is CASKELAEYNEQFF. DNA for the CDR3: TGTGCCAGCAAAGAACTAGCCGAATACAATGAGCAGTTCTTC.

This clonotype was seen more than once but under ten times. The chain recombines TRBV20-1 with TRBJ2-3; D uncertain. The length of the CDR3 is 15 residues. The V gene lost 1 base and the J gene lost 6 bases, with 17 bases spanning the gap. Germline loops: CDR1 DFQATT, CDR2 SNEGSKA (reference sequence). CDR3 amino acids: CSARGVPAAEDTQYF. The CDR3 nucleotides read TGCAGTGCTAGAGGTGTACCCGCCGCGGAGGATACGCAGTATTTT.

The J gene is TRBJ2-1, the V gene TRBV15, with 9 bases aligning to TRBD2. The CDR3 covers 16 residues. Germline-derived CDR1 and CDR2 are LNHNV and YYDKDF (reference sequence). V dropped 0 bases and J dropped 7; count of bases not matched to a gene: 7. The CDR3 sequence is CATSRDWREGQNEQFF. The CDR3 region has the DNA TGTGCCACCAGCAGAGATTGGCGGGAGGGCCAAAATGAGCAGTTCTTC.

This clonotype was picked up many times. The CDR3, as DNA: TGTGCCAGCAGCTACTACAGGGCCGGGGAGCTGTTTTTT. Translated: CASSYYRAGELFF. V is TRBV7-9 and J is TRBJ2-2, with D possibly matching TRBD1 (6 bases). V lost 4 bases, J lost 6 bases, and 9 bases lay in between. Germline CDR1 reads SEHNR; CDR2 reads FQNEAQ (reference sequence). The CDR3 consists of 13 residues.

This clonotype was found a few times. The chain is built from TRBV11-2 and TRBJ2-3; D is possibly TRBD2 (9 bases). V gave up 3 bases and J gave up 4 bases, with 14 bases separating them. This CDR3 comprises 15 residues. Per the germline V gene, CDR1 is SGHAT and CDR2 is FQNNGV. The CDR3 sequence is CASSFLAGQADTQYF. CDR3 nucleotide sequence: TGTGCCAGCAGCTTCCTAGCGGGACAGGCAGATACGCAGTATTTT.

This clonotype was found a few times. This sequence joins TRBV25-1 and TRBJ1-1; 8 nucleotides line up with TRBD1. From germline, CDR1 is MGHDK and CDR2 SYGVNS. The CDR3 has 13 amino acids. V lost 6 bases and J lost 0; bases outside the gene matches: 0. CDR3 nucleotide sequence: TGTGCCAGCAGGGACAGGGTGAACACTGAAGCTTTCTTT. This translates into CASRDRVNTEAFF.

This clonotype turned up a few times. The chain recombines TRBV11-2 with TRBJ2-7, with 7 bases lining up with TRBD2. CDR1 and CDR2 (germline): SGHAT, FQNNGV. The V segment lost 3 bases and the J segment 3 bases; nucleotides outside the gene matches: 8. The CDR3 is made up of 15 amino acids. The CDR3 reads CASSFSSAGVYEQYF. The CDR3 nucleotides are TGTGCCAGCAGCTTCTCCTCGGCGGGAGTCTACGAGCAGTACTTC.